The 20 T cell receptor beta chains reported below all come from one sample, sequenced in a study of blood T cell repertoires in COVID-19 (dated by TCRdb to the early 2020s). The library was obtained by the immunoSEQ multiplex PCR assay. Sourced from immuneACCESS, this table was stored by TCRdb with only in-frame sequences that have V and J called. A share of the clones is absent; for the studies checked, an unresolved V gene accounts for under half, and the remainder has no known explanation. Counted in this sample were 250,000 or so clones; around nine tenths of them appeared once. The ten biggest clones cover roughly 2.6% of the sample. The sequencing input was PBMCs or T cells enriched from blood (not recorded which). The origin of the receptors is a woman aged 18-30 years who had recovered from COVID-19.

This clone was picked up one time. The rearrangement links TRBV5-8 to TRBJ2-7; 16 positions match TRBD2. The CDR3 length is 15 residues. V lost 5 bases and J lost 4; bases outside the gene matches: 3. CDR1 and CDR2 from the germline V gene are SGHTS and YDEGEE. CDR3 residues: CASRGLAGGPYEQYF. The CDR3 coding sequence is TGTGCCAGCAGGGGACTAGCGGGAGGGCCTTACGAGCAGTACTTC.

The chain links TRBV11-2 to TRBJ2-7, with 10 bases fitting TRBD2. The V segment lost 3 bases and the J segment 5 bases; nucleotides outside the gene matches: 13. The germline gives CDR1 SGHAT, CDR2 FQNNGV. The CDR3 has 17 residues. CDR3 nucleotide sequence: TGTGCCAGCAGCTTCTCTCGGGCTAGCGGGAGTAGGAACGAGCAGTACTTC. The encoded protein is CASSFSRASGSRNEQYF.

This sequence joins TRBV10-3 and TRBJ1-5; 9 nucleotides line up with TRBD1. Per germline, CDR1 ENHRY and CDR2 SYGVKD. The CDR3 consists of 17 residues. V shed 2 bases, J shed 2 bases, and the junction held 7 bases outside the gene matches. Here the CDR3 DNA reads TGTGCCATCAGTGAGACTAACCGGGACAGGGGCAATCAGCCCCAGCATTTT. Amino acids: CAISETNRDRGNQPQHF.

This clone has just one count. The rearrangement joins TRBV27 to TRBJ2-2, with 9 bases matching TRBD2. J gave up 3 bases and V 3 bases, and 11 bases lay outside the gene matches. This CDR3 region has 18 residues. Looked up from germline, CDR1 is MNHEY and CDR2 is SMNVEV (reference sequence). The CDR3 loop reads CASSLVAGDLRDTGELFF. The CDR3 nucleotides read TGTGCCAGCAGTTTGGTAGCGGGAGATTTGCGGGACACCGGGGAGCTGTTTTTT.

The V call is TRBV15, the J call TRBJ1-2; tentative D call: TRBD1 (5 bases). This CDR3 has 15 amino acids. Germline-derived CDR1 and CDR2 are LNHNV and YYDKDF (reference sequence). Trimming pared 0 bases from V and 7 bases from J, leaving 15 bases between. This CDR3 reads CATSRDRQGSSGYTF. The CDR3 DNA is TGTGCCACCAGCAGAGATAGGCAGGGATCGAGTGGCTACACCTTC.

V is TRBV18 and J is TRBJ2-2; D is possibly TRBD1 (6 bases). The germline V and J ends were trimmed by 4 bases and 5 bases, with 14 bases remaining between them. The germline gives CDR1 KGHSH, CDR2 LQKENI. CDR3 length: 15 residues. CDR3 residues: CASSHTPGTTGELFF. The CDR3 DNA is TGTGCCAGCTCACACACCCCGGGGACAACCGGGGAGCTGTTTTTT. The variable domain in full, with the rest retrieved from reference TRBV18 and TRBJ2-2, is NAGVMQNPRHLVRRRGQEARLRCSPMKGHSHVYWYRQLPEEGLKFMVYLQKENIIDESGMPKERFSAEFPKEGPSILRIQQVVRGDSAAYFCASSHTPGTTGELFFGEGSRLTVL.

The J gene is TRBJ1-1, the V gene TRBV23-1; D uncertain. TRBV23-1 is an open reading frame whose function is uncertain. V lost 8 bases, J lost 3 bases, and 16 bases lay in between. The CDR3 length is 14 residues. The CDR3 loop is CASGEGHRDTEAFF. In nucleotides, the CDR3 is TGCGCCAGCGGTGAGGGTCACCGGGACACTGAAGCTTTCTTT.

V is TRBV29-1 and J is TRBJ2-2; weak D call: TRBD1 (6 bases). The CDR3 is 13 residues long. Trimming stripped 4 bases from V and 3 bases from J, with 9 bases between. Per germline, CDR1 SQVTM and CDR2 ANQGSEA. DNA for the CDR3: TGCAGCGTTGTGGGACAATACACCGGGGAGCTGTTTTTT. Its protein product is CSVVGQYTGELFF.

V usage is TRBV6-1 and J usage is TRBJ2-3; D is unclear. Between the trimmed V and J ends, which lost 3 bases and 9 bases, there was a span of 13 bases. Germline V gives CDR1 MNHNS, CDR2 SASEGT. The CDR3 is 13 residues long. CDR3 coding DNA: TGTGCCAGCAGTGATGGGCGTTATGGCACGCAGTATTTT. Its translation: CASSDGRYGTQYF.

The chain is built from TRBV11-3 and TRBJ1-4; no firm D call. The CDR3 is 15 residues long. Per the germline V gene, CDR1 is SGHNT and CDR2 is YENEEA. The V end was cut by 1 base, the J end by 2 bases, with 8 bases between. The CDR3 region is CASSLGGITNEKLFF. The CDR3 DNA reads TGTGCCAGCAGCTTAGGCGGAATTACTAATGAAAAACTGTTTTTT.

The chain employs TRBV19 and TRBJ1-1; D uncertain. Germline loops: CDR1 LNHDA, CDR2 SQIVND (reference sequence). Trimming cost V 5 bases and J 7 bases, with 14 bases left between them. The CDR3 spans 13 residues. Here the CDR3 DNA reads TGTGCCAGTAGTGGCCCCCCCGGGAGTGAAGCTTTCTTT. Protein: CASSGPPGSEAFF. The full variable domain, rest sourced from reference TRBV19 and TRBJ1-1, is DGGITQSPKYLFRKEGQNVTLSCEQNLNHDAMYWYRQDPGQGLRLIYYSQIVNDFQKGDIAEGYSVSREKKESFPLTVTSAQKNPTAFYLCASSGPPGSEAFFGQGTRLTVV.

Here the CDR3 DNA reads TGTGCCAGTAGTCCCGCGGGCCCAGCCTACGAGCAGTACTTC. It yields the protein CASSPAGPAYEQYF. This chain uses TRBV19 with TRBJ2-7; D may be TRBD2 (5 bases). CDR3 size: 14 residues. V dropped 5 bases and J dropped 2 bases, with 13 bases sitting between them. The V gene's germline CDR1 is LNHDA and CDR2 SQIVND (reference sequence).

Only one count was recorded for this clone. CDR3 in amino acids: CASSQMTGPPEAFF. CDR3 bases: TGCGCCAGCAGCCAAATGACAGGCCCCCCTGAAGCTTTCTTT. J is TRBJ1-1 and V is TRBV4-1, with a weak D call TRBD1 (6 bases). CDR1 MGHRA and CDR2 YSYEKL come from the germline V gene. This CDR3 region has 14 residues. V gave up 2 bases and J gave up 6 bases, with 13 bases separating them.

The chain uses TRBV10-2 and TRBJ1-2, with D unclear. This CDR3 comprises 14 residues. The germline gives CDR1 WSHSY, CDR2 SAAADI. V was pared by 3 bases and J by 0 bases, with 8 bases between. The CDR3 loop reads CASSDVAANYGYTF. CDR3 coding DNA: TGCGCCAGCAGTGATGTGGCAGCTAACTATGGCTACACCTTC.

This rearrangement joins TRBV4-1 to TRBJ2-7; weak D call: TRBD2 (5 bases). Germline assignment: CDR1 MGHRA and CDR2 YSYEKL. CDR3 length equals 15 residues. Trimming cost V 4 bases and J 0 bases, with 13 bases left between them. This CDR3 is CASSLSGLSSYEQYF. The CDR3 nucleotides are TGCGCCAGCAGCCTGAGCGGTCTAAGCTCCTACGAGCAGTACTTC.

DNA for the CDR3: TGTGCCAGCAGCGCTACTCGGACTCTAAGCACAGATACGCAGTATTTT. Translating it yields CASSATRTLSTDTQYF. The rearrangement joins TRBV9 to TRBJ2-3; TRBD2 might be the D (5 bases). The CDR3 contains 16 residues. Between the trimmed V and J ends, which lost 3 bases and 0 bases, there was a span of 14 bases. The germline CDR1 and CDR2 sequences are SGDLS and YYNGEE. Full variable domain (remainder filled in from reference TRBV9 and TRBJ2-3): DSGVTQTPKHLITATGQRVTLRCSPRSGDLSVYWYQQSLDQGLQFLIQYYNGEERAKGNILERFSAQQFPDLHSELNLSSLELGDSALYFCASSATRTLSTDTQYFGPGTRLTVL.

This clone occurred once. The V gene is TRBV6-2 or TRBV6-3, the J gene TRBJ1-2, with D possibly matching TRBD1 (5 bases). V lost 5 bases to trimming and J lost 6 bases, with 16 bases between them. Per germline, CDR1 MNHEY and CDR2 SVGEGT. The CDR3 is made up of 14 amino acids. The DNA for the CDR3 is TGTGCCAGCAGTCAGACTGCGGGGCCCCATGGCTACACCTTC. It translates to CASSQTAGPHGYTF.

In DNA, the CDR3 is TGTGCCAGCAGTGATGGACTAGCGGGAGGGCCGAGAGAGACCCAGTACTTC. Residues: CASSDGLAGGPRETQYF. The chain uses TRBV2 and TRBJ2-5; 15 bases match TRBD2. CDR3 length: 17 amino acids. With V trimmed by 3 bases and J by 4 bases, 6 bases remained unmatched. CDR1 is SNHLY and CDR2 is FYNNEI in the germline V gene.

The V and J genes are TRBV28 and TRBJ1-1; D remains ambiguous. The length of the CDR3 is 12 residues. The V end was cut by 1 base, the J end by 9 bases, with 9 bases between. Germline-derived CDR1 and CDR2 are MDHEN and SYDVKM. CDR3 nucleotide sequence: TGTGCCAGCAGTTTATATGGAGGGAAAGCTTTCTTT. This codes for CASSLYGGKAFF.

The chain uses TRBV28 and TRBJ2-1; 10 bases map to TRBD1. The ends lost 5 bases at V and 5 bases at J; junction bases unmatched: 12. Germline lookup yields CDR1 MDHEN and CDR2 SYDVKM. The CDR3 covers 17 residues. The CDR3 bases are TGTGCCAGCAGTCGAAGGGCCGGGACAGGGGTGGACAATGAGCAGTTCTTC. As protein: CASSRRAGTGVDNEQFF.